Each of the 31 T cell receptor beta chains below was sequenced from the same sample in a study of low-dose radiotherapy and immunotherapy resistance in tumors. Time point here: after trial treatment. Indicated treatment: LDRT plus nivolumab, ipilimumab, low-dose cyclophosphamide and aspirin (RACIN trial). Gene-specific TRAV and TRBV primers were used for first-strand cDNA, covering alpha and beta chains. TCRs underwent 20 PCR cycles of amplification with a constant-region primer and V-primer adapter. Via MiXCR, TCRdb re-called the reads, giving one row per CDR3 protein. The data contain 31,000 or so distinct CDR3 sequences, approximately 54% of them seen just once; the ten biggest clones take up approximately 6%. The sample was PBMCs, taken after low-dose radiotherapy plus immunotherapy. These receptors all come from a male donor with gallbladder cancer.

In its sample, this clonotype was seen many times. The chain has TRBV7-2 and TRBJ2-4; no firm D call. V was trimmed by 5 bases and J by 0 bases, leaving 11 bases between them. This CDR3 is 15 amino acids long. Germline CDR1 is SGHTA and CDR2 is FQGNSA. CDR3: CASSPPGLAKNIQYF. As DNA, the CDR3 is TGTGCCAGCAGCCCTCCAGGCCTAGCCAAAAACATTCAGTACTTC.

Regarding this clonotype: The DNA is left out, because the CDR3 cannot be placed on it with certainty; the CDR3 is given as TCRdb lists it. The rearrangement links TRBV5-1 to TRBJ2-2; whether TRBD1, the table's D call, matches the DNA was not checked. The CDR3 is 20 residues long, counting both termini. Germline values: CDR1 SGHRS, CDR2 YFSETQ. The CDR3 region is CASSFRTGLGTGELFFFFFF.

By sample share, this clonotype is medium-sized (0.01 to 0.1%). The CDR3: CASSAGRAAKNIQYF. DNA for the CDR3: TGTGCCAGCAGCGCCGGGAGGGCAGCCAAAAACATTCAGTACTTC. The chain couples TRBV9 to TRBJ2-4; 8 bases line up with TRBD2. The V gene end was trimmed by 3 bases and the J gene end by 0 bases; junction bases not matched to a gene: 2. The CDR3 consists of 15 residues. From germline, CDR1 is SGDLS and CDR2 YYNGEE.

The gene calls are TRBV5-6 and TRBJ2-2; D possibly corresponds to TRBD2 (5 bases). CDR1 and CDR2 from the germline V gene are SGHDT and YYEEEE. The CDR3 length is 14 residues. The V end lost 2 bases, the J end lost 9 bases, and 14 bases lay between the germline ends. CDR3 sequence reads: CASSFWGTGRELFF. CDR3 in DNA: TGTGCCAGCAGCTTTTGGGGTACGGGAAGGGAGCTGTTTTTT.

Regarding this clonotype: Possible read error: a much larger clone is one base away. The chain recombines TRBV6-2 or TRBV6-3 with TRBJ2-5, with TRBD2 matching 7 bases. The CDR3 length is 15 residues. Germline V gene data show CDR1 as MNHEY and CDR2 as SVGEGT. CDR3 DNA: TGTGCCAGCAGTTACGAAGCGGGGTCGCCAGAGACCCGGTACTTC. The encoded protein is CASSYEAGSPETRYF.

V is TRBV28 and J is TRBJ1-3, with no clear D. This CDR3 has 14 amino acids. Germline V gene lookup returns CDR1 MDHEN and CDR2 SYDVKM. V lost 2 bases, J lost 4 bases, and 9 bases lay in between. Written as DNA, the CDR3 is TGTGCCAGCAGTTTAGGCCGAGGGGGAAACACCATATATTTT. Its translation: CASSLGRGGNTIYF.

This rearrangement joins TRBV18 to TRBJ2-7; 10 bases agree with TRBD1. V shed 2 bases, J shed 6 bases, and the junction held 4 bases outside the gene matches. The CDR3 spans 14 residues. The V gene's germline CDR1 is KGHSH and CDR2 LQKENI. The CDR3 protein is CASSPSTGGVEQYF. CDR3 in DNA: TGTGCCAGCTCACCATCGACAGGGGGCGTCGAGCAGTACTTC.

The chain joins TRBV28 to TRBJ1-1; 9 nucleotides agree with TRBD1. Germline loops: CDR1 MDHEN, CDR2 SYDVKM. CDR3 length equals 15 residues. V trimming: 3 bases; J trimming: 5 bases; junction bases outside the gene matches: 7. The CDR3: CASSFSGQGRTEAFF. DNA for the CDR3: TGTGCCAGCAGTTTTTCGGGACAGGGTAGGACTGAAGCTTTCTTT.

Details on this clonotype: The junction shows a germline mismatch at one end, possibly a read error. The gene calls are TRBV29-1 and TRBJ2-5; D not resolved. This CDR3 region has 12 residues. Germline CDR1 is SQVTM and CDR2 is ANQGSEA. In nucleotides, the CDR3 is TGCAGCGTTGGTAGTTATCAAGGGACCCAGTACTTC. Translated: CSVGSYQGTQYF. Variable domain in full (rest from reference TRBV29-1 and TRBJ2-5): SAVISQKPSRDICQRGTSLTIQCQVDSQVTMMFWYRQQPGQSLTLIATANQGSEATYESGFVIDKFPISRPNLTFSTLTVSNMSPEDSSIYLCSVGSYQGTQYFGPGTRLLVL.

This clonotype has just one count. A junction boundary mismatches the germline segment, possibly from a read error. This rearrangement joins TRBV29-1 to TRBJ2-4; D uncertain. CDR3 length: 12 amino acids. CDR1 and CDR2 (germline): SQVTM, ANQGSEA. CDR3 DNA sequence: TGCAGCCTCCAAGGCGCCAGAAACATTCAGTACTTC. It yields the protein CSLQGARNIQYF. Full variable domain (remainder filled in from reference TRBV29-1 and TRBJ2-4): SAVISQKPSRDICQRGTSLTIQCQVDSQVTMMFWYRQQPGQSLTLIATANQGSEATYESGFVIDKFPISRPNLTFSTLTVSNMSPEDSSIYLCSLQGARNIQYFGAGTRLSVL.

This clonotype was seen a few times. The CDR3 spells CASRPSGGDEQFF. The CDR3 DNA follows: TGTGCCAGCAGGCCTAGCGGGGGGGATGAGCAGTTCTTC. The chain uses TRBV6-2 or TRBV6-3 and TRBJ2-1; 12 bases line up with TRBD2. The CDR3 runs 13 residues. The J segment lost 8 bases and the V segment lost 6 bases, leaving 2 bases of the junction unmatched. Germline V lookup: CDR1 MNHEY, CDR2 SVGEGT.

The gene calls are TRBV28 and TRBJ1-4; no reliable D call. The CDR3 consists of 13 residues. V gave up 7 bases and J gave up 7 bases, with 13 bases separating them. CDR1 MDHEN and CDR2 SYDVKM come from the germline V gene. The CDR3 loop reads CASTLGFGEKLFF. CDR3 coding DNA: TGTGCCAGCACCCTAGGATTTGGTGAAAAACTGTTTTTT.

By frequency in the sample, this clonotype is medium-sized (0.01 to 0.1%). This sequence joins TRBV29-1 and TRBJ2-2, with a weak D call TRBD1 (6 bases). Germline V gene lookup returns CDR1 SQVTM and CDR2 ANQGSEA. With 7 bases removed from V and 5 bases from J, the gap between germline ends came to 17 bases. This CDR3 region has 14 residues. The CDR3 reads CSASGHPGTGELFF. DNA for the CDR3: TGCAGCGCCTCGGGACACCCGGGGACCGGGGAGCTGTTTTTT.

The chain combines TRBV28 with TRBJ2-7; 14 nucleotides line up with TRBD2. Germline assignment: CDR1 MDHEN and CDR2 SYDVKM. Unmatched junction bases numbered 11, after V lost 8 bases and J lost 2 bases. This CDR3 is 17 amino acids long. CDR3 nucleotide sequence: TGTGCCAGCCCTCCGGGACTAGCGGGAGAGGGACCCTACGAGCAGTACTTC. Its translation: CASPPGLAGEGPYEQYF.

The CDR3 DNA is TGTGCCAGCACCCTACAGGGAAGGAACTATGGCTACACCTTC. Protein product: CASTLQGRNYGYTF. J is TRBJ1-2 and V is TRBV12-3 or TRBV12-4, with D possibly matching TRBD1 (6 bases). This CDR3 region has 14 residues. V lost 7 bases to trimming and J lost 2 bases, with 14 bases between them.

This clonotype was detected many times. The CDR3 nucleotides are TGCAGTGTTCTGACAGGGGTTGAAAAACTGTTTTTT. This codes for CSVLTGVEKLFF. The chain carries TRBV20-1 and TRBJ1-4; 8 bases align to TRBD1. Germline-derived CDR1 and CDR2 are DFQATT and SNEGSKA (reference sequence). The CDR3 is 12 residues long. The V and J ends lost 7 bases and 7 bases, in that order; junction bases with no gene match: 5.

This clonotype was detected ten times or more. J is TRBJ1-1 and V is TRBV7-8; the match to TRBD1 covers 7 bases. The length of the CDR3 is 15 residues. CDR1 and CDR2 from the germline V gene are SGHVS and FQNEAQ. Trimming cost V 0 bases and J 0 bases; bases outside gene matches: 1. The CDR3 sequence is CASSLAGTVNTEAFF. DNA for the CDR3: TGTGCCAGCAGCTTAGCCGGGACAGTGAACACTGAAGCTTTCTTT.

Only one count was recorded for this clonotype. The rearrangement uses TRBV6-1 and TRBJ2-1; D unclear. With 5 bases removed from V and 9 bases from J, the gap between germline ends came to 17 bases. The CDR3 totals 14 residues. CDR1 MNHNS and CDR2 SASEGT come from the germline V gene. For the CDR3, the DNA is TGTGCCAGCAGTATACGCACCAGGTGGGCTGAGCAGTTCTTC. This codes for CASSIRTRWAEQFF.

Concerning this clonotype itself: With a far larger clone one base away, a read error is the likely cause. The V call is TRBV29-1, the J call TRBJ2-5; the D is unclear. CDR3 length: 11 amino acids. Trimming left V 3 bases short and J 11 bases short, with 13 bases between. Germline V gene sequence: CDR1 SQVTM, CDR2 ANQGSEA. CDR3 sequence: CSVDSRVEQYF. DNA of the CDR3: TGCAGCGTTGACAGCCGCGTTGAGCAGTACTTC.

This clonotype was seen many times. The chain links TRBV12-3 or TRBV12-4 to TRBJ2-3; the D is unclear. This CDR3 spans 16 amino acids. V lost 4 bases, J lost 0 bases, and 14 bases lay in between. The CDR3 loop reads CASSSPFGVSTDTQYF. Written as DNA, the CDR3 is TGTGCCAGCAGTTCCCCCTTTGGGGTGAGCACAGATACGCAGTATTTT.

This sequence joins TRBV28 and TRBJ1-5; TRBD1 matches 10 bases. With V trimmed by 5 bases and J by 5 bases, 6 bases remained unmatched. Per the germline V gene, CDR1 is MDHEN and CDR2 is SYDVKM. This CDR3 region has 15 residues. The CDR3: CASSATGGQHQPQHF. The CDR3, as DNA: TGTGCCAGCAGTGCGACAGGGGGCCAACATCAGCCCCAGCATTTT. The full variable domain, completed using reference TRBV28 and TRBJ1-5, is DVKVTQSSRYLVKRTGEKVFLECVQDMDHENMFWYRQDPGLGLRLIYFSYDVKMKEKGDIPEGYSVSREKKERFSLILESASTNQTSMYLCASSATGGQHQPQHFGDGTRLSIL.

This clonotype was seen ten or more times. CDR3 loop: CASSQLGLPTGELFF. CDR3 in DNA: TGCGCCAGCAGCCAGTTGGGACTACCCACGGGGGAGCTGTTTTTT. The chain couples TRBV4-1 to TRBJ2-2; TRBD2 agrees at 7 bases. The CDR3 has 15 residues. V shed 3 bases, J shed 8 bases, and the junction held 9 bases outside the gene matches. The germline CDR1 and CDR2 sequences are MGHRA and YSYEKL.

This chain connects TRBV29-1 to TRBJ1-2; TRBD1 aligns across 7 bases. Losses at the gene ends were 3 bases for V and 6 bases for J; bases not matched to a gene: 4. The germline CDR1 and CDR2 sequences are SQVTM and ANQGSEA. The CDR3 runs 12 residues. CDR3: CSVDRGTHGYTF. CDR3 bases: TGCAGCGTTGACAGGGGGACCCATGGCTACACCTTC.

This chain connects TRBV29-1 to TRBJ2-1; D may be TRBD1 (5 bases). V lost 1 base to trimming and J lost 11 bases, with 15 bases between them. Looked up from germline, CDR1 is SQVTM and CDR2 is ANQGSEA. CDR3 length equals 13 residues. Here the CDR3 reads CSVEVQGALKQFF. The CDR3 bases are TGCAGCGTTGAAGTCCAAGGGGCGCTTAAGCAGTTCTTC.

The rearrangement uses TRBV7-2 and TRBJ2-6; D is unresolved. Germline V CDR1 and CDR2: SGHTA, FQGNSA. V gave up 1 base and J gave up 3 bases, with 13 bases separating them. The CDR3 is made up of 17 amino acids. CDR3 nucleotide sequence: TGTGCCAGCAGCTTAGAGAGTGGCGCCAGTGGGGCCAACGTCCTGACTTTC. It is translated as CASSLESGASGANVLTF.

This clonotype was counted a few times. This sequence joins TRBV19 and TRBJ2-2; 9 bases align to TRBD1. Germline V CDR1 and CDR2: LNHDA, SQIVND (reference sequence). This CDR3 contains 15 residues. After removal of 6 bases from V and 0 bases from J, the junction contained 2 bases not matched to a gene. CDR3 DNA: TGTGCCAGTAGGAGGGACAGGGCGAACACCGGGGAGCTGTTTTTT. Translation: CASRRDRANTGELFF.

This sequence joins TRBV11-2 and TRBJ1-2; D possibly corresponds to TRBD1 (5 bases). Germline V gives CDR1 SGHAT, CDR2 FQNNGV. The CDR3 has 15 residues. Trimming took off 6 bases at V and 0 bases at J, with 14 bases between the two ends. The CDR3 reads CASSFQGRANYGYTF. The CDR3 bases are TGTGCCAGCAGTTTCCAGGGCAGAGCTAACTATGGCTACACCTTC.

The gene calls are TRBV13 and TRBJ2-6; weak D call: TRBD2 (5 bases). The CDR3 has 15 residues. Germline assignment: CDR1 PRHDT and CDR2 FYEKMQ (reference sequence). Trimming took off 6 bases at V and 0 bases at J, with 9 bases between the two ends. CDR3 residues: CASSGGHSGANVLTF. The DNA for the CDR3 is TGTGCCAGCAGTGGAGGTCACTCTGGGGCCAACGTCCTGACTTTC.

This clonotype came up many times. V gene TRBV9 combines with J gene TRBJ2-1; TRBD2 agrees at 11 bases. The CDR3 runs 15 residues. V shed 4 bases, J shed 7 bases, and the junction held 7 bases outside the gene matches. From germline, CDR1 is SGDLS and CDR2 YYNGEE. CDR3 sequence: CASSHTSGSKNEQFF. In nucleotides, the CDR3 is TGTGCCAGCAGCCATACTAGCGGGAGCAAGAATGAGCAGTTCTTC.

This clonotype appeared once. With only one base between it and a far larger clone, this is likely a read error. The chain has TRBV2 and TRBJ2-1; a possible D gene is TRBD2 (5 bases). This CDR3 contains 14 residues. Trimming pared 9 bases from V and 10 bases from J, leaving 22 bases between. Germline V gene lookup returns CDR1 SNHLY and CDR2 FYNNEI. The CDR3 DNA reads as TGTGCCAGTACCGGGGTAATATCTCCCTACGAGCAGTTCTTC. This sequence encodes CASTGVISPYEQFF.

This clonotype showed up many times. The chain links TRBV28 to TRBJ1-2; a weak D match, TRBD1 (6 bases). Germline V CDR1 and CDR2: MDHEN, SYDVKM. The CDR3 runs to 14 residues. Trimming removed 6 bases from V and 2 bases from J, with 13 bases in between. DNA of the CDR3: TGTGCCAGCAGGACAGCAGGGGACAACTATGGCTACACCTTC. Encoded protein: CASRTAGDNYGYTF.